Shown below are 32 T cell receptor beta chains from a single sample sequenced in a study of blood T cell repertoires in COVID-19. Profiled with immunoSEQ multiplex PCR; TCRdb holds only in-frame clones, not every one. The sample holds 200,000 to 300,000 clones; approximately 89% are singletons and the top ten take roughly 6%. Sequenced input: peripheral blood. The receptors here all came from a woman younger than 45 with COVID-19, enrolled during active disease.

The chain recombines TRBV2 with TRBJ2-3, with 7 bases aligning to TRBD1. The CDR3 has 17 residues. V shed 1 base and J 4 bases; nucleotides not matched to a gene: 11. CDR1 is SNHLY and CDR2 is FYNNEI in the germline V gene. As DNA, the CDR3 is TGTGCCAGCAGTGAAGTCCCAGGGGCGCAGGGGGCAGATACGCAGTATTTT. It codes for CASSEVPGAQGADTQYF.

The chain employs TRBV7-9 and TRBJ2-2; 9 bases agree with TRBD1. The CDR3 is made up of 16 amino acids. Germline CDR1 SEHNR, CDR2 FQNEAQ (reference sequence). V lost 6 bases and J lost 5; bases outside the gene matches: 10. Written as DNA, the CDR3 is TGTGCCAGCAGACCACACAGGGGGCGCGGAACCGGGGAGCTGTTTTTT. It specifies CASRPHRGRGTGELFF.

V usage is TRBV5-6 and J usage is TRBJ2-7; tentative D call: TRBD2 (5 bases). The length of the CDR3 is 12 residues. V was pared by 4 bases and J by 3 bases, with 8 bases between. Germline assignment: CDR1 SGHDT and CDR2 YYEEEE. CDR3 bases: TGTGCCAGCAGCCCCGGGGACTACGAGCAGTACTTC. Encoded protein: CASSPGDYEQYF.

V usage is TRBV19 and J usage is TRBJ1-2; D is undetermined. The CDR3 runs to 14 residues. Trimming cost V 4 bases and J 4 bases, with 13 bases left between them. Germline CDR1 is LNHDA and CDR2 is SQIVND (reference sequence). CDR3 sequence (DNA): TGTGCCAGTAGTACTTCTGTTGGGCTCTATGGCTACACCTTC. Residues: CASSTSVGLYGYTF.

This clone was seen a few times. J is TRBJ1-5 and V is TRBV2; weak D call: TRBD1 (6 bases). The CDR3 consists of 15 residues. CDR1 SNHLY and CDR2 FYNNEI come from the germline V gene. Trimming took 5 bases from V and 5 from J, leaving 16 bases between them. Here the CDR3 DNA reads TGTGCCAGCAGTAGCTTGACAGGAAACCATCAGCCCCAGCATTTT. It yields the protein CASSSLTGNHQPQHF.

The chain combines TRBV6-2 or TRBV6-3 with TRBJ2-7, with 11 bases fitting TRBD2. Germline loops: CDR1 MNHEY, CDR2 SVGEGT. The CDR3 has 14 amino acids. J lost 3 bases, V lost 4 bases, and 2 bases had no gene match. The DNA for the CDR3 is TGTGCCAGCAGTTTTGGACTAGCGGGCTACGAGCAGTACGTC. Its translation: CASSFGLAGYEQYV.

V and J are TRBV4-3 and TRBJ1-5; D gene ambiguous. V was shortened by 1 base and J by 6 bases, with 13 bases between the two germline ends. The CDR3 sequence is 15 residues long. Germline-derived CDR1 and CDR2 are LGHNA and YSLEER. In nucleotides, the CDR3 is TGCGCCAGCAGCCAAGTACGGGAATTAGGTCAGCCCCAGCATTTT. Its translation: CASSQVRELGQPQHF.

In nucleotides, the CDR3 is TGTGCCAGCAGCCTGGGCAACGGGGAGCTGTTTTTT. Its translation: CASSLGNGELFF. The chain uses TRBV6-6 and TRBJ2-2; D gene unclear. There are 12 residues in the CDR3. Looked up from germline, CDR1 is MNHNY and CDR2 is SVGAGI (reference sequence). V gave up 6 bases and J gave up 7 bases, with 9 bases separating them.

The chain carries TRBV6-1 and TRBJ2-3; D is unresolved. V was pared by 3 bases and J by 2 bases, with 12 bases between. This CDR3 has 15 amino acids. CDR1 and CDR2 from the germline V gene are MNHNS and SASEGT. This CDR3 is CASSEQVFYTDTQYF. CDR3 nucleotide sequence: TGTGCCAGCAGTGAGCAGGTCTTTTACACAGATACGCAGTATTTT.

The rearrangement links TRBV27 to TRBJ1-1; D possibly corresponds to TRBD1 (5 bases). The length of the CDR3 is 16 residues. Germline CDR1 is MNHEY and CDR2 is SMNVEV (reference sequence). Deletions cut 0 bases from V and 0 bases from J, with 11 bases between. The CDR3 region has the DNA TGTGCCAGCAGTTTATCGTGGGGGGGAATGAACACTGAAGCTTTCTTT. The encoded protein is CASSLSWGGMNTEAFF.

This chain joins TRBV5-1 and TRBJ2-2; 7 nucleotides line up with TRBD2. The trim removed 9 bases at V and 1 base at J, leaving 9 bases unmatched. CDR3 length equals 15 residues. The germline V gene has CDR1 SGHRS and CDR2 YFSETQ. The DNA for the CDR3 is TGCGCCACCCGACCGGGGGAGGGGAACACCGGGGAGCTGTTTTTT. Translation: CATRPGEGNTGELFF.

This chain uses TRBV18 with TRBJ1-5, with a tentative D call TRBD1 (6 bases). The CDR3 consists of 13 residues. V gave up 6 bases and J gave up 8 bases, with 14 bases separating them. Germline V gene lookup returns CDR1 KGHSH and CDR2 LQKENI. CDR3 sequence (DNA): TGTGCCAGCTCTAGGGGGGGAAAAGAGCCCCAGCATTTT. As protein: CASSRGGKEPQHF.

The chain recombines TRBV29-1 with TRBJ1-4; D remains unclear. Germline CDR1 is SQVTM and CDR2 is ANQGSEA. Trimming took 4 bases from V and 0 from J, leaving 9 bases between them. This CDR3 contains 14 residues. CDR3 loop: CSVGGDATNEKLFF. The CDR3 DNA reads TGCAGCGTTGGGGGAGATGCAACTAATGAAAAACTGTTTTTT.

In DNA form, the CDR3 reads TGCGCCAGCAGCTTGGTCACTTCAGGGGGCGCTGGAAACACCATATATTTT. As protein: CASSLVTSGGAGNTIYF. This chain links TRBV5-1 with TRBJ1-3; 8 positions match TRBD1. The length of the CDR3 is 17 residues. CDR1 and CDR2 (germline): SGHRS, YFSETQ. The V gene end was trimmed by 0 bases and the J gene end by 2 bases; junction bases not matched to a gene: 7.

V usage is TRBV28 and J usage is TRBJ2-7; tentatively, D is TRBD2 (6 bases). The germline V gene has CDR1 MDHEN and CDR2 SYDVKM. CDR3 length: 16 residues. V shed 6 bases and J shed 1 base, with 19 bases lying between them. CDR3 residues: CASSPGLLFRSYEQYV. CDR3 nucleotide sequence: TGTGCCAGCAGCCCGGGACTCTTATTCCGATCCTACGAGCAGTACGTC.

J is TRBJ2-3 and V is TRBV19; D remains unclear. The CDR3 is made up of 15 amino acids. Germline V gene data show CDR1 as LNHDA and CDR2 as SQIVND (reference sequence). V was trimmed by 1 base and J by 0 bases, leaving 8 bases between them. In DNA, the CDR3 is TGTGCCAGTAGTATAGGTCGGCGGAGCACAGATACGCAGTATTTT. Translating it yields CASSIGRRSTDTQYF.

This chain joins TRBV29-1 and TRBJ2-1; D possibly corresponds to TRBD2 (5 bases). The V end lost 2 bases, the J end lost 6 bases, and 14 bases lay between the germline ends. Per the germline V gene, CDR1 is SQVTM and CDR2 is ANQGSEA. The CDR3 has 14 amino acids. CDR3 coding DNA: TGCAGCGTTGAAAGTAAAGGGAGCATCAATGAGCAGTTCTTC. Translated, it gives CSVESKGSINEQFF.

The rearrangement uses TRBV10-3 and TRBJ1-3, with unresolved D. This CDR3 is built from 14 residues. Germline-derived CDR1 and CDR2 are ENHRY and SYGVKD. The V gene lost 2 bases and the J gene lost 0 bases, with 5 bases spanning the gap. CDR3 nucleotides: TGTGCCATCAGTGAGAACAGCTCTGGAAACACCATATATTTT. It is translated as CAISENSSGNTIYF.

This chain joins TRBV6-1 and TRBJ2-3; TRBD2 agrees at 8 bases. The CDR3 sequence is 16 residues long. Trimming cost V 6 bases and J 6 bases; bases outside gene matches: 14. Germline lookup yields CDR1 MNHNS and CDR2 SASEGT. CDR3 sequence: CASSERGLASADTQYF. The CDR3, as DNA: TGTGCCAGCAGCGAACGAGGACTAGCTTCCGCCGATACGCAGTATTTT.

The J gene is TRBJ2-6, the V gene TRBV29-1, with no clear D. V was clipped by 3 bases and J by 0 bases, with 9 bases between them. The CDR3 totals 15 residues. Germline V gives CDR1 SQVTM, CDR2 ANQGSEA. The CDR3 DNA reads TGCAGCGTTGATGGCGGTATCTCTGGGGCCAACGTCCTGACTTTC. This encodes CSVDGGISGANVLTF.

J is TRBJ1-6 and V is TRBV13, with 10 bases lining up with TRBD1. CDR3 length: 14 residues. Germline trimming cut 5 bases from V and 7 bases from J; bases unmatched to any gene: 2. From germline, CDR1 is PRHDT and CDR2 FYEKMQ (reference sequence). The CDR3 DNA is TGTGCCAGCAGCCGGGGACAGGGGAATTCACCCCTCCACTTT. As protein: CASSRGQGNSPLHF.

J is TRBJ1-1 and V is TRBV9, with 9 bases matching TRBD1. The CDR3 is 16 amino acids. With V trimmed by 4 bases and J by 5 bases, 12 bases remained unmatched. The germline CDR1 and CDR2 sequences are SGDLS and YYNGEE. The CDR3 sequence: CASSLTGGSVSTEAFF. The CDR3 DNA reads as TGTGCCAGCAGCTTAACAGGGGGCAGCGTGAGTACTGAAGCTTTCTTT.

The V gene is TRBV2, the J gene TRBJ1-2; D uncertain. The V and J ends lost 3 bases and 13 bases respectively, with 12 bases between them. This CDR3 is 11 amino acids long. Looked up from germline, CDR1 is SNHLY and CDR2 is FYNNEI. The chain's CDR3 is CASSESTTVTF. The DNA for the CDR3 is TGTGCCAGCAGTGAGTCCACTACGGTCACCTTC.

The chain has TRBV30 and TRBJ1-6; 9 nucleotides line up with TRBD1. Germline V gene lookup returns CDR1 GTSNPN and CDR2 SVGIG (reference sequence). V gave up 3 bases and J gave up 7 bases; unmatched junction bases: 4. CDR3 length equals 14 residues. CDR3 in amino acids: CAWSLDRGNSPLHF. The CDR3 nucleotides are TGTGCCTGGAGCCTGGACAGGGGAAATTCACCCCTCCACTTT.

This chain connects TRBV27 to TRBJ2-1; D ambiguous. CDR1 is MNHEY and CDR2 is SMNVEV in the germline V gene (reference sequence). Trimming cost V 5 bases and J 0 bases, with 11 bases left between them. The CDR3 covers 15 residues. CDR3 sequence reads: CASSESQSSYNEQFF. DNA of the CDR3: TGTGCCAGCAGTGAGTCCCAAAGCTCCTACAATGAGCAGTTCTTC.

This chain joins TRBV5-1 and TRBJ2-7; no clear D gene. The germline V and J ends were trimmed by 4 bases and 4 bases, with 9 bases remaining between them. This CDR3 has 12 residues. The V gene's germline CDR1 is SGHRS and CDR2 YFSETQ. The CDR3 loop reads CASSRSQYEQYF. DNA of the CDR3: TGCGCCAGCAGCCGTTCGCAGTACGAGCAGTACTTC.

This clone was seen only a few times. The chain is built from TRBV7-9 and TRBJ2-1; tentative D call: TRBD1 (6 bases). V shed 7 bases and J shed 0 bases, with 10 bases lying between them. This CDR3 comprises 14 residues. Germline V gene data show CDR1 as SEHNR and CDR2 as FQNEAQ (reference sequence). The CDR3 sequence: CASTPGDSYNEQFF. The CDR3 DNA reads TGTGCCAGCACGCCAGGGGACTCCTACAATGAGCAGTTCTTC.

V gene TRBV19 combines with J gene TRBJ2-3, with 10 bases identical to TRBD2. V was clipped by 6 bases and J by 8 bases; unmatched bases: 14. CDR3 length equals 16 residues. From germline, CDR1 is LNHDA and CDR2 SQIVND (reference sequence). The CDR3 sequence: CASSRGLAGVGGTQYF. DNA for the CDR3: TGTGCCAGTAGCCGAGGGCTAGCGGGAGTGGGTGGTACGCAGTATTTT.

The chain joins TRBV10-3 to TRBJ1-4; no clear D gene. The V and J ends lost 2 bases and 8 bases respectively, with 12 bases between them. The CDR3 has 14 residues. Per the germline V gene, CDR1 is ENHRY and CDR2 is SYGVKD. The CDR3 region is CAISEVGDGEKLFF. CDR3 nucleotides: TGTGCCATCAGTGAGGTGGGAGATGGAGAAAAACTGTTTTTT.

To note about this clone: The limits of the CDR3 on the DNA are not certain, so only TCRdb's listed CDR3 is given. This chain connects TRBV12-1 to TRBJ2-1; the D call TRBD1 from the table was never checked on the DNA. TRBV12-1 has pseudogene status. A total of 16 residues make up the CDR3, ends included. The CDR3 here is CASSVGQGAAYNEQFF.

V and J are TRBV2 and TRBJ2-7; 9 bases agree with TRBD1. From germline, CDR1 is SNHLY and CDR2 FYNNEI. The CDR3 has 15 residues. Trimming at V came to 2 bases and at J to 3 bases, leaving 5 bases not matched to a gene. The CDR3 is CASSEFGTGNYEQYF. DNA for the CDR3: TGTGCCAGCAGTGAATTCGGGACAGGGAACTACGAGCAGTACTTC.

V is TRBV7-2 and J is TRBJ1-6, with 7 bases identical to TRBD1. The germline V gene encodes CDR1 SGHTA and CDR2 FQGNSA. The CDR3 runs to 19 residues. The ends lost 4 bases at V and 8 bases at J; junction bases unmatched: 20. The CDR3 region has the DNA TGTGCCAGCAGCTCAACAGGAACCGGGACAGATTGGGGGTATTCACCCCTCCACTTT. This gives the protein CASSSTGTGTDWGYSPLHF.